One and the same sample provided the 19 T cell receptor beta chains below, sequenced in a study of beta chain features in type 1 diabetes. The sequenced template was cDNA made from the entire isolated RNA. Sequenced by immunoSEQ multiplex PCR; TCRdb stores in-frame clones only, minus some. The profile shows fewer than 150,000 clones, about 7.1% of them singletons. The sequenced sample consisted of central memory CD4+ T cells from blood. Receptor source: a woman in her 30s in good health.

V gene TRBV5-6 combines with J gene TRBJ2-2; 8 nucleotides line up with TRBD2. The CDR3 length is 16 residues. CDR1 is SGHDT, CDR2 YYEEEE, per germline. After removal of 2 bases from V and 5 bases from J, the junction contained 8 bases not matched to a gene. CDR3 DNA: TGTGCCAGCAGCTTAGGTTCTAGCGGGTCAACCGGGGAGCTGTTTTTT. Residues: CASSLGSSGSTGELFF. Drawing the rest from reference TRBV5-6 and TRBJ2-2, the complete variable domain is DAGVTQSPTHLIKTRGQQVTLRCSPKSGHDTVSWYQQALGQGPQFIFQYYEEEERQRGNFPDRFSGHQFPNYSSELNVNALLLGDSALYLCASSLGSSGSTGELFFGEGSRLTVL.

This clone was counted many times. The chain has TRBV5-6 and TRBJ2-7, with 8 positions matching TRBD1. The CDR3 extends over 14 amino acids. With 2 bases clipped from V and 2 bases from J, the junction kept 3 bases outside the gene matches. The germline V gene has CDR1 SGHDT and CDR2 YYEEEE. In nucleotides, the CDR3 is TGTGCCAGCAGCTTAACGGGACAGGCCTACGAGCAGTACTTC. It codes for CASSLTGQAYEQYF. The full variable domain, completed using reference TRBV5-6 and TRBJ2-7, is DAGVTQSPTHLIKTRGQQVTLRCSPKSGHDTVSWYQQALGQGPQFIFQYYEEEERQRGNFPDRFSGHQFPNYSSELNVNALLLGDSALYLCASSLTGQAYEQYFGPGTRLTVT.

V is TRBV5-7 and J is TRBJ2-3; 7 nucleotides agree with TRBD2. TRBV5-7 is noted as an ORF with a role that remains uncertain. The CDR3 runs to 17 residues. Losses at the gene ends were 2 bases for V and 1 base for J; bases not matched to a gene: 10. CDR3 residues: CASSFEPSGEGTDTQYF. The CDR3 bases are TGTGCCAGCAGCTTTGAGCCGAGCGGGGAGGGCACAGATACGCAGTATTTT.

This clone was recorded a few times. J is TRBJ2-3 and V is TRBV6-1; TRBD2 might be the D (6 bases). Germline assignment: CDR1 MNHNS and CDR2 SASEGT. V lost 1 base and J lost 1, with 18 bases in between. The CDR3 covers 18 residues. Here the CDR3 reads CASSEGVTSQSRTDTQYF. CDR3 sequence (DNA): TGTGCCAGCAGTGAAGGGGTTACTAGCCAGTCCCGCACAGATACGCAGTATTTT.

The chain combines TRBV11-1 with TRBJ1-5, with D maybe TRBD1 (6 bases). This CDR3 spans 14 amino acids. The V gene's germline CDR1 is SGHAT and CDR2 FQDESV (reference sequence). V lost 5 bases, J lost 7 bases, and 15 bases lay in between. In DNA, the CDR3 is TGTGCCAGCAGCCCGGGCAGGGGCCAACAGCCCCAGCATTTT. Translated, it gives CASSPGRGQQPQHF. The entire variable domain, with the rest obtained from reference TRBV11-1 and TRBJ1-5, is as follows: EAEVAQSPRYKITEKSQAVAFWCDPISGHATLYWYRQILGQGPELLVQFQDESVVDDSQLPKDRFSAERLKGVDSTLKIQPAELGDSAMYLCASSPGRGQQPQHFGDGTRLSIL.

This clone was seen a few times. This chain joins TRBV7-2 and TRBJ2-5; 9 bases agree with TRBD2. There are 17 residues in the CDR3. V shed 0 bases, J shed 2 bases, and the junction held 7 bases outside the gene matches. Germline CDR1 and CDR2: SGHTA and FQGNSA. The CDR3 loop is CASSLAGLAGIQETQYF. The CDR3 DNA sequence: TGTGCCAGCAGCTTAGCTGGCCTAGCGGGGATTCAAGAGACCCAGTACTTC.

J is TRBJ1-1 and V is TRBV2; 8 bases are shared with TRBD1. This CDR3 is built from 13 residues. Germline CDR1 is SNHLY and CDR2 is FYNNEI. The junction had 4 bases not matched to a gene; V was cut back by 7 bases and J by 3 bases. The CDR3 coding sequence is TGTGCCAGCAACGACAGGGGAGACACTGAAGCTTTCTTT. Its protein is CASNDRGDTEAFF.

Ten or more counts support this clone. The chain links TRBV5-4 to TRBJ2-7; 9 bases align to TRBD2. The CDR3 totals 15 residues. Trimming took 3 bases from V and 2 from J; bases not matched to a gene: 6. Per the germline V gene, CDR1 is SGHNT and CDR2 is YYREEE (reference sequence). This CDR3 is CASSSSTSGPYEQYF. The CDR3 DNA reads TGTGCCAGCAGCTCTTCGACTAGCGGCCCCTACGAGCAGTACTTC.

The gene calls are TRBV6-5 and TRBJ2-7, with TRBD2 matching 8 bases. CDR1 MNHEY and CDR2 SVGAGI come from the germline V gene. With 4 bases clipped from V and 0 bases from J, the junction kept 5 bases outside the gene matches. This CDR3 has 15 residues. As DNA, the CDR3 is TGTGCCAGCAGTTCCCCCAGCGGGAGCTCCTACGAGCAGTACTTC. It is translated as CASSSPSGSSYEQYF.

V gene TRBV7-9 combines with J gene TRBJ1-2, with 7 bases lining up with TRBD1. Germline V lookup: CDR1 SEHNR, CDR2 FQNEAQ (reference sequence). The CDR3 length is 17 residues. With V trimmed by 1 base and J by 5 bases, 13 bases remained unmatched. CDR3 bases: TGTGCCAGCAGCTTAGGGACAGGAGGAAGGACAGGTTATGGCTACACCTTC. This encodes CASSLGTGGRTGYGYTF.

The chain is built from TRBV28 and TRBJ2-1, with 10 bases identical to TRBD2. There are 15 residues in the CDR3. J gave up 4 bases and V 6 bases, and 6 bases lay outside the gene matches. Germline loops: CDR1 MDHEN, CDR2 SYDVKM. CDR3 sequence: CASRGSGRSYNEQFF. In DNA, the CDR3 is TGTGCCAGCAGGGGTAGCGGGAGGTCATACAATGAGCAGTTCTTC. Full variable domain (rest looked up from reference TRBV28 and TRBJ2-1): DVKVTQSSRYLVKRTGEKVFLECVQDMDHENMFWYRQDPGLGLRLIYFSYDVKMKEKGDIPEGYSVSREKKERFSLILESASTNQTSMYLCASRGSGRSYNEQFFGPGTRLTVL.

In this sample, this clone turned up a few times. The chain is built from TRBV7-2 and TRBJ2-1, with TRBD2 as a possible D gene (6 bases). The germline V gene encodes CDR1 SGHTA and CDR2 FQGNSA. The V gene lost 7 bases and the J gene lost 4 bases, with 11 bases spanning the gap. CDR3 length: 13 residues. The CDR3 spells CASTRDQYNEQFF. The CDR3 DNA reads as TGTGCCAGCACGCGGGACCAATACAATGAGCAGTTCTTC. Drawing the rest from reference TRBV7-2 and TRBJ2-1, the complete variable domain is GAGVSQSPSNKVTEKGKDVELRCDPISGHTALYWYRQSLGQGLEFLIYFQGNSAPDKSGLPSDRFSAERTGGSVSTLTIQRTQQEDSAVYLCASTRDQYNEQFFGPGTRLTVL.

The chain combines TRBV7-9 with TRBJ2-2, with 9 nucleotides matching TRBD2. The CDR3 length is 14 residues. The germline gives CDR1 SEHNR, CDR2 FQNEAQ (reference sequence). With 7 bases clipped from V and 5 bases from J, the junction kept 5 bases outside the gene matches. The CDR3 coding sequence is TGTGCCAGCATCGTAGCGGGAGAGACCGGGGAGCTGTTTTTT. Translation gives CASIVAGETGELFF.

This clone was picked up a small number of times. This rearrangement joins TRBV5-1 to TRBJ2-3; 7 nucleotides agree with TRBD1. The germline V gene encodes CDR1 SGHRS and CDR2 YFSETQ. With 6 bases clipped from V and 0 bases from J, the junction kept 7 bases outside the gene matches. CDR3 length equals 15 residues. Here the CDR3 reads CASKVEGASTDTQYF. Here the CDR3 DNA reads TGCGCCAGCAAAGTAGAGGGGGCCAGCACAGATACGCAGTATTTT.

This clone was observed a few times. The junction departs from the called germline gene at one end, perhaps through a read error. The chain carries TRBV7-7 and TRBJ2-3; 9 bases are shared with TRBD2. Germline lookup yields CDR1 SSHAT and CDR2 FNYEAQ (reference sequence). The CDR3 extends over 19 amino acids. In nucleotides, the CDR3 is TGTGCTAGCAGCTCTCCCCCCCGGCTAGCGGGGCTAAGCACAGATACGCAGTATTTT. Residues: CASSSPPRLAGLSTDTQYF.

This clone appeared a few times. V gene TRBV9 combines with J gene TRBJ2-1; possibly TRBD1 for D (5 bases). This CDR3 is built from 15 residues. The V end was cut by 2 bases, the J end by 8 bases, with 17 bases between. Germline V gene lookup returns CDR1 SGDLS and CDR2 YYNGEE. The CDR3 region is CASSVGQGHWHEQFF. CDR3 sequence (DNA): TGTGCCAGCAGCGTCGGTCAGGGCCATTGGCATGAGCAGTTCTTC.

This chain connects TRBV6-5 to TRBJ2-3, with TRBD2 matching 8 bases. The germline V gene has CDR1 MNHEY and CDR2 SVGAGI. V dropped 6 bases and J dropped 4; count of bases not matched to a gene: 9. The CDR3 is made up of 15 amino acids. CDR3 loop: CASSLSGNWADTQYF. The CDR3 nucleotides read TGTGCCAGCAGCCTTAGCGGGAACTGGGCAGATACGCAGTATTTT.

The gene calls are TRBV7-9 and TRBJ1-2; maybe TRBD1 (5 bases). The V gene's germline CDR1 is SEHNR and CDR2 FQNEAQ (reference sequence). Trimming removed 2 bases from V and 2 bases from J, with 15 bases in between. CDR3 size: 16 residues. CDR3 nucleotides: TGTGCCAGCAGCTTAACTCCGGGCAGGACAAACTATGGCTACACCTTC. Protein: CASSLTPGRTNYGYTF.

This clone was recorded a few times. The chain links TRBV7-3 to TRBJ1-2; D might be TRBD1 (5 bases). The V end lost 4 bases, the J end lost 7 bases, and 13 bases lay between the germline ends. The germline gives CDR1 SGHTA, CDR2 FQGTGA. The CDR3 is 13 residues long. CDR3 amino acids: CASSSQGEVGYTF. The CDR3, as DNA: TGTGCCAGCAGCTCGCAGGGTGAAGTTGGCTACACCTTC.